This section outlines one T cell receptor beta chain sequence together with its context. This entry comes from a study of beta chain features in type 1 diabetes. Reverse transcription of all isolated RNA meant that expressed TCRB transcripts were sequenced. The data were produced by immunoSEQ multiplex PCR, yet TCRdb's version contains in-frame clones alone and is incomplete. The table lists fewer than 650,000 clones, roughly a sixth of them singletons. Germline V gives CDR1 SGHTA, CDR2 FQGNSA. The V end lost 5 bases, the J end lost 2 bases, and 15 bases lay between the germline ends. This CDR3 is 16 amino acids long.

The specimen sequenced was naive CD4+ T cells from blood. The sequence derives from a man younger than 35 in good health. The chain links TRBV7-2 to TRBJ2-2; a possible D gene is TRBD2 (5 bases). This CDR3 reads CASSLLAVRNTGELFF. In DNA, the CDR3 is TGTGCCAGCAGCCTGCTAGCCGTTCGAAACACCGGGGAGCTGTTTTTT.